The 9 T cell receptor beta chains below were found in one sample sequenced in a study of siplizumab effects on memory and regulatory T cells. Repertoires were generated with immunoSEQ multiplex PCR, while TCRdb's copy carries only in-frame clones and drops some. The table includes 3,000 to 3,500 clones, roughly 57% detected once. Which antigens these TCRs recognize remains unknown. The mixed lymphocyte reaction cells were held in coculture (37°C) for around six days. Sequencing was performed on CFSE-low (dividing) CD4+ T cells sorted from an allogeneic mixed lymphocyte reaction. The receptors originated from a human donor in good health; the cells came from an allogeneic mixed lymphocyte reaction.

J is TRBJ1-2 and V is TRBV6-5; the D gene is possibly TRBD1 (5 bases). The germline gives CDR1 MNHEY, CDR2 SVGAGI. The CDR3 spans 15 residues. V lost 8 bases and J 4 bases, leaving 20 bases between the germline ends. The DNA of the CDR3 is TGTGCCAGCCGGGGGGAGGCCACCGGGAGCTATGGCTACACCTTC. Translating gives CASRGEATGSYGYTF.

The rearrangement joins TRBV18 to TRBJ2-3; TRBD2 matches 9 bases. The trim removed 3 bases at V and 1 base at J, leaving 2 bases unmatched. The CDR3 has 15 amino acids. Germline-derived CDR1 and CDR2 are KGHSH and LQKENI. CDR3 coding DNA: TGTGCCAGCTCACCTTTAGCGGGGGGCACAGATACGCAGTATTTT. Translated, it gives CASSPLAGGTDTQYF.

The gene calls are TRBV7-9 and TRBJ2-5; 8 nucleotides align to TRBD2. V trimming: 0 bases; J trimming: 4 bases; junction bases outside the gene matches: 7. Germline CDR1 is SEHNR and CDR2 is FQNEAQ (reference sequence). CDR3 length equals 16 residues. The CDR3: CASSLASGALGETQYF. Here the CDR3 DNA reads TGTGCCAGCAGCTTAGCTAGCGGGGCCTTGGGAGAGACCCAGTACTTC.

The chain employs TRBV11-3 and TRBJ1-2; D gene uncertain. The CDR3 extends over 15 amino acids. V was pared by 1 base and J by 5 bases, with 14 bases between. Germline V gene lookup returns CDR1 SGHNT and CDR2 YENEEA. This CDR3 is CASSLVPGVRYGYTF. CDR3 nucleotides: TGTGCCAGCAGCTTAGTCCCGGGAGTCCGGTATGGCTACACCTTC.

This rearrangement joins TRBV5-1 to TRBJ2-1; 9 positions match TRBD1. Unmatched junction bases numbered 8, after V lost 5 bases and J lost 8 bases. Germline lookup yields CDR1 SGHRS and CDR2 YFSETQ. The CDR3 extends over 14 amino acids. This CDR3 reads CASRPNTGGDEQFF. The CDR3 coding sequence is TGCGCCAGCAGACCGAATACAGGGGGCGATGAGCAGTTCTTC. The complete variable domain, with remaining parts taken from reference TRBV5-1 and TRBJ2-1, reads KAGVTQTPRYLIKTRGQQVTLSCSPISGHRSVSWYQQTPGQGLQFLFEYFSETQRNKGNFPGRFSGRQFSNSRSEMNVSTLELGDSALYLCASRPNTGGDEQFFGPGTRLTVL.

The chain links TRBV10-3 to TRBJ2-1; 9 nucleotides line up with TRBD2. The germline CDR1 and CDR2 sequences are ENHRY and SYGVKD. The CDR3 consists of 16 residues. V trimming: 4 bases; J trimming: 0 bases; junction bases outside the gene matches: 4. For the CDR3, the DNA is TGTGCCATCAGTGTGATTAGCGGGGGCTCCTACAATGAGCAGTTCTTC. Translation gives CAISVISGGSYNEQFF.

This chain uses TRBV5-1 with TRBJ2-2, with D hard to call. CDR3 length: 13 amino acids. Germline CDR1 and CDR2: SGHRS and YFSETQ. V lost 3 bases, J lost 5 bases, and 8 bases lay in between. In nucleotides, the CDR3 is TGCGCCAGCAGCTCCCTCACTACCGGGGAGCTGTTTTTT. It is translated as CASSSLTTGELFF.

The chain combines TRBV5-1 with TRBJ2-1, with TRBD2 matching over 8 bases. CDR1 and CDR2 (germline): SGHRS, YFSETQ. This CDR3 has 15 residues. Germline trimming cut 0 bases from V and 7 bases from J; bases unmatched to any gene: 6. The CDR3 loop is CASSLGAGEANEQFF. In DNA form, the CDR3 reads TGCGCCAGCAGCTTGGGAGCGGGGGAAGCGAATGAGCAGTTCTTC.

V gene TRBV2 combines with J gene TRBJ1-1, with no clear D. The germline gives CDR1 SNHLY, CDR2 FYNNEI. This CDR3 region has 12 residues. Trimming cost V 6 bases and J 5 bases, with 10 bases left between them. Here the CDR3 reads CASSLRRTEAFF. CDR3 DNA sequence: TGTGCCAGCAGCCTACGGAGGACTGAAGCTTTCTTT.